The 18 T cell receptor beta chains below all came from one sample that was sequenced in a study of CD8+CD57+ T cells in acquired aplastic anemia. Genomic DNA acted as the template from which TCR beta VDJ combination and CDR3 sequence profiling were carried out. TCRdb called the reads again in MiXCR, with one record for every CDR3 protein. The sample holds around 230,000 distinct CDR3 sequences, around 60% seen once. The sample consisted of sorted CD4+, CD8+, or CD8+CD57+ T cells (not recorded which) from PBMCs. Every receptor here comes from a human donor in good health.

CDR3 in amino acids: CASSLEGGTGSNYGYTF. The CDR3 coding sequence is TGTGCCAGCAGCCTAGAGGGGGGGACAGGTTCTAACTATGGCTACACCTTC. This chain connects TRBV7-8 to TRBJ1-2, with 8 nucleotides matching TRBD1. The trim removed 5 bases at V and 0 bases at J, leaving 11 bases unmatched. CDR1 SGHVS and CDR2 FQNEAQ come from the germline V gene. This CDR3 is built from 17 residues.

V and J are TRBV14 and TRBJ1-6; the D gene is possibly TRBD1 (5 bases). The CDR3 spans 15 residues. The V gene's germline CDR1 is SGHDN and CDR2 FVKESK. V lost 5 bases to trimming and J lost 6 bases, with 14 bases between them. This CDR3 is CASSEMGPINSPLHF. CDR3 bases: TGTGCCAGCAGCGAAATGGGACCGATTAATTCACCCCTCCACTTT.

The V call is TRBV15, the J call TRBJ2-5, with unresolved D. Germline-derived CDR1 and CDR2 are LNHNV and YYDKDF (reference sequence). The CDR3 totals 13 residues. Trimming removed 6 bases from V and 6 bases from J, with 14 bases in between. The CDR3 DNA reads TGTGCCACCAGGGTGATTAGTGGGCAGACCCAGTACTTC. Amino acid sequence: CATRVISGQTQYF.

The gene calls are TRBV7-9 and TRBJ2-5; 11 bases fit TRBD1. The CDR3 is 15 residues long. Looked up from germline, CDR1 is SEHNR and CDR2 is FQNEAQ (reference sequence). V trimming: 5 bases; J trimming: 1 base; junction bases outside the gene matches: 3. CDR3 region: CASSAGTGGQETQYF. DNA of the CDR3: TGTGCCAGCAGCGCCGGGACAGGGGGCCAAGAGACCCAGTACTTC. Together with reference TRBV7-9 and TRBJ2-5, the CDR3 gives the full variable domain: DTGVSQNPRHKITKRGQNVTFRCDPISEHNRLYWYRQTLGQGPEFLTYFQNEAQLEKSRLLSDRFSAERPKGSFSTLEIQRTEQGDSAMYLCASSAGTGGQETQYFGPGTRLLVL.

The chain joins TRBV12-3 or TRBV12-4 to TRBJ2-1, with D possibly TRBD2 on 6 matching bases. This CDR3 spans 14 amino acids. The V and J ends lost 8 bases and 0 bases respectively, with 11 bases between them. This chain's CDR3 is CASGGMSSYNEQFF. The CDR3 bases are TGTGCCAGCGGGGGGATGAGCTCCTACAATGAGCAGTTCTTC.

This clonotype is a singleton in its sample. The genes are TRBV19 and TRBJ2-5; 10 bases agree with TRBD1. Germline V lookup: CDR1 LNHDA, CDR2 SQIVND (reference sequence). Trimming removed 5 bases from V and 5 bases from J; junction bases left unmatched: 8. This CDR3 comprises 15 residues. The CDR3: CASSPPPGQGETQYF. CDR3 bases: TGTGCCAGTAGTCCGCCCCCGGGACAGGGGGAGACCCAGTACTTC.

At least ten counts were recorded for this clonotype. V and J are TRBV20-1 and TRBJ1-2, with 7 bases aligning to TRBD1. The germline CDR1 and CDR2 sequences are DFQATT and SNEGSKA (reference sequence). With V trimmed by 6 bases and J by 2 bases, 6 bases remained unmatched. The CDR3 sequence is 13 residues long. The CDR3 is CSAPGQSNYGYTF. The CDR3 region has the DNA TGCAGTGCCCCGGGACAGTCAAACTATGGCTACACCTTC.

This clonotype came up many times. The J gene is TRBJ2-1, the V gene TRBV4-1; TRBD2 might be the D (6 bases). CDR1 and CDR2 (germline): MGHRA, YSYEKL. The CDR3 has 12 amino acids. Deletions cut 5 bases from V and 8 bases from J, with 10 bases between. Written as DNA, the CDR3 is TGCGCCAGCAGCGGACGACTAGATGAGCAGTTCTTC. Its protein product is CASSGRLDEQFF.

V is TRBV19 and J is TRBJ1-2; D possibly corresponds to TRBD1 (5 bases). Germline CDR1 LNHDA, CDR2 SQIVND (reference sequence). V lost 3 bases to trimming and J lost 0 bases, with 17 bases between them. The CDR3 contains 17 residues. The CDR3 DNA reads as TGTGCCAGTAGTATGTCCCCACCTGGACACCCTAACTATGGCTACACCTTC. Encoded protein: CASSMSPPGHPNYGYTF.

This chain connects TRBV20-1 to TRBJ2-7, with 12 nucleotides matching TRBD2. With 6 bases clipped from V and 2 bases from J, the junction kept 5 bases outside the gene matches. The CDR3 is 14 residues long. Germline CDR1 DFQATT, CDR2 SNEGSKA (reference sequence). CDR3 DNA sequence: TGCAGTGCCCTACTAGCGGGAGGTGCCTACGAGCAGTACTTC. Translation gives CSALLAGGAYEQYF.

The chain recombines TRBV2 with TRBJ1-1; D call uncertain. Germline V gene data show CDR1 as SNHLY and CDR2 as FYNNEI. Trimming took off 8 bases at V and 1 base at J, with 8 bases between the two ends. CDR3 length: 12 residues. In DNA form, the CDR3 reads TGTGCCAGCCTGACGAGGAACACTGAAGCTTTCTTT. Protein product: CASLTRNTEAFF.

The chain is built from TRBV6-5 and TRBJ2-7; 8 positions agree with TRBD1. The CDR3 is 13 residues long. Germline assignment: CDR1 MNHEY and CDR2 SVGAGI. J gave up 3 bases and V 7 bases, and 5 bases lay outside the gene matches. The CDR3 spells CASTYGTGYEQYF. The CDR3, as DNA: TGTGCCAGCACCTACGGGACAGGCTACGAGCAGTACTTC.

This clonotype was seen many times. The genes are TRBV9 and TRBJ2-1; D is unclear. Germline V gene lookup returns CDR1 SGDLS and CDR2 YYNGEE. The CDR3 is 13 amino acids. Trimming took 2 bases from V and 2 from J, leaving 5 bases between them. The CDR3 DNA follows: TGTGCCAGCAGCGTCGATCCCTACAATGAGCAGTTCTTC. Translated: CASSVDPYNEQFF. Supplemented by reference TRBV9 and TRBJ2-1, the full variable domain reads DSGVTQTPKHLITATGQRVTLRCSPRSGDLSVYWYQQSLDQGLQFLIQYYNGEERAKGNILERFSAQQFPDLHSELNLSSLELGDSALYFCASSVDPYNEQFFGPGTRLTVL.

This sequence joins TRBV9 and TRBJ2-2, with D unclear. V gave up 0 bases and J gave up 3 bases, with 9 bases separating them. The germline V gene encodes CDR1 SGDLS and CDR2 YYNGEE. The CDR3 covers 15 residues. CDR3 region: CASSVAASDTGELFF. CDR3 DNA sequence: TGTGCCAGCAGCGTAGCAGCGTCGGACACCGGGGAGCTGTTTTTT.

A note on this clonotype: One end of the junction does not line up with germline, which may come from a read error. This chain joins TRBV6-6 and TRBJ1-2; D possibly corresponds to TRBD1 (5 bases). The V gene's germline CDR1 is MNHNY and CDR2 SVGAGI (reference sequence). The CDR3 is 16 residues long. In DNA form, the CDR3 reads TGTGCCAGCAGCCCCGGGGGTATTATAGCTAACTGTGGCTACACCTTC. Amino acid sequence: CASSPGGIIANCGYTF.

A single count supports this clonotype. The gene calls are TRBV29-1 and TRBJ2-1, with D possibly TRBD2 on 7 matching bases. V shed 1 base and J shed 0 bases, with 10 bases lying between them. CDR3 length: 15 residues. The germline gives CDR1 SQVTM, CDR2 ANQGSEA. The CDR3, as DNA: TGCAGCGTTGAAGCAGGGGAGGGCTCCTACAATGAGCAGTTCTTC. It yields the protein CSVEAGEGSYNEQFF.

On this clonotype itself: Its ends do not fully match the called genes, so a read error is possible. The J gene is TRBJ2-5, the V gene TRBV12-3 or TRBV12-4, with 8 bases matching TRBD1. This CDR3 has 12 residues. The CDR3 region has the DNA TGTGCCAGCACTGAGCAGGGGGCAGGGATTTCATTC. Its translation: CASTEQGAGISF.

This clonotype was found many times. The V and J genes are TRBV9 and TRBJ2-1; D gene unclear. CDR3 length equals 12 residues. Between the trimmed V and J ends, which lost 6 bases and 5 bases, there was a span of 9 bases. Germline CDR1 reads SGDLS; CDR2 reads YYNGEE. The CDR3 DNA follows: TGTGCCAGCACTCAGGATCACAATGAGCAGTTCTTC. Translation gives CASTQDHNEQFF.